This T cell receptor (beta chain) was retrieved from a study of T cell responses to AZD1222 COVID-19 vaccine. Whole-study results and caveats: Distributed over spike, vaccine-associated CD4 TCRs predominated at 160-218 and 743-854. Elevations in Spike-specific TCR breadth and depth followed administration of two AZD1222 doses.

This CDR3 comprises 19 residues. Germline CDR1 is MDHEN and CDR2 is SYDVKM. The V and J ends lost 2 bases and 0 bases respectively, with 20 bases between them. Only in-frame clones appear in the TCRdb table, and some are missing; sequencing was by immunoSEQ multiplex PCR. This table has 140,000 to 150,000 clones, about 93% appearing once. Of note for this clone: Its antigen is currently unknown.

The J gene is TRBJ2-1, the V gene TRBV28, with D maybe TRBD1 (6 bases). Sequencing used peripheral blood, obtained on day 0 of AZD1222 vaccination. The receptor comes from an adult in good health. CDR3 bases: TGTGCCAGCAGTTTACCCCTCTTGACAGGCGATAGCTCCTACAATGAGCAGTTCTTC. This codes for CASSLPLLTGDSSYNEQFF.